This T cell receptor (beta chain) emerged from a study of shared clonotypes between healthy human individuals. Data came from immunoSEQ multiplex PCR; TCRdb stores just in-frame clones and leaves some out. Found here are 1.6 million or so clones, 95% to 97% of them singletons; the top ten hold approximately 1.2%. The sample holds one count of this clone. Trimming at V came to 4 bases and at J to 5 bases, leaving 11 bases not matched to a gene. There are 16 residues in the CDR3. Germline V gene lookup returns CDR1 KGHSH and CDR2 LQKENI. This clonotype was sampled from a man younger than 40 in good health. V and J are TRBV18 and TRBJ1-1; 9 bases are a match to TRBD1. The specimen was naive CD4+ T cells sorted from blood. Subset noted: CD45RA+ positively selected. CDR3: CASSLAPTGGGTEAFF. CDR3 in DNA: TGTGCCAGCTCACTTGCCCCTACAGGGGGCGGGACTGAAGCTTTCTTT.